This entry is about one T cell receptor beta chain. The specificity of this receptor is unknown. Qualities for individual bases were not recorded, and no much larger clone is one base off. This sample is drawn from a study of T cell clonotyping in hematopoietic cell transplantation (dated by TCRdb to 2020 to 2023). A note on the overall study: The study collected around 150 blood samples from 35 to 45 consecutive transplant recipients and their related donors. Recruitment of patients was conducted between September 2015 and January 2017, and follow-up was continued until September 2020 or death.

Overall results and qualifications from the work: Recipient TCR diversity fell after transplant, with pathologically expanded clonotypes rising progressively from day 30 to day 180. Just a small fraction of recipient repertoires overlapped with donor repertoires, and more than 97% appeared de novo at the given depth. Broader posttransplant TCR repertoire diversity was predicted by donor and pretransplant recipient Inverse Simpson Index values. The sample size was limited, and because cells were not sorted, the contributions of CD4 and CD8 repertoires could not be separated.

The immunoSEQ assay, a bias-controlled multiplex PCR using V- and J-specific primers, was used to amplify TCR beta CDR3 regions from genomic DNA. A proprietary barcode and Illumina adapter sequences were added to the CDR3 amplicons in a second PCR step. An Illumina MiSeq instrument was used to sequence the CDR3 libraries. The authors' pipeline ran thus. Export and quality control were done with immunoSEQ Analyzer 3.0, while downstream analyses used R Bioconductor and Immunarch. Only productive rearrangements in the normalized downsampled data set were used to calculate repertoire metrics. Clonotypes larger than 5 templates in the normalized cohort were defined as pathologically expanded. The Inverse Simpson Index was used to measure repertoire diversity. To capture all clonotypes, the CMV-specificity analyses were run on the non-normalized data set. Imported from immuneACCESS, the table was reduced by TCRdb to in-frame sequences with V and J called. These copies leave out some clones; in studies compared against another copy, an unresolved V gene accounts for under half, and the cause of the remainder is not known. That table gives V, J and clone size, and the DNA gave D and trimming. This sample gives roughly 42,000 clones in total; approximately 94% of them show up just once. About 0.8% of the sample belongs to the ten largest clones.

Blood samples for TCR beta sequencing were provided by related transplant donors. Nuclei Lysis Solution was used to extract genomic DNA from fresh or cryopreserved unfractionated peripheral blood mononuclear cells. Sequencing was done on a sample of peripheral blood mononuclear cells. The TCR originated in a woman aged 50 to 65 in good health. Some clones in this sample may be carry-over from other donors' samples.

The DNA sequence is as follows: TGTGCCAGCAGCCCTACTAGCGGGGCCTCCTACGAGCAGTACTTC. Its protein reads: CASSPTSGASYEQYF. The sequence is built from TRBV11-3 and TRBJ2-7; 10 bases in between match TRBD2. V and J are trimmed by 5 bases and 0 bases, and the gene matches miss 4 bases of the junction. CDR1 and CDR2 (SGHNT, YENEEA) derive from the germline V gene. Reading from cysteine to phenylalanine, the CDR3 counts 15 amino acids. Only the CDR3 DNA stays, 45 bases, in frame from base 1.